This TCR beta chain was captured in a study of Ad26.COV2.S vaccination and SARS-CoV-2 variants. Study-wide context: Intramuscularly, Ad26.COV2.S was given either once or twice, 56 days apart. General study points: Once vaccination had occurred, spike-specific CD8+ and CD4+ T cell responses reportedly showed substantial breadth. Total T cell responses were possibly underestimated by TCR breadth and depth analyses. Spike-specific TCR breadth was greater in vaccine than placebo recipients.

Indicated treatment: over 15 received Ad26.COV2.S at low or high dose, single or two shots; several received placebo; per-sample allocation not given. It was on day 63 after the first vaccine or placebo injection that samples were taken. For this clone: Its target is unknown. The sample carries other DNA sequences with the same CDR3.

Trimming removed 3 bases from V and 6 bases from J; junction bases left unmatched: 4. Germline V gene data show CDR1 as KGHSH and CDR2 as LQKENI. CDR3 length: 13 residues. The protocol was immunoSEQ multiplex PCR, while the TCRdb copy is restricted to in-frame clones and leaves out a portion. The data contain roughly 350,000 clones, around 89% of them seen just once; the ten biggest clones take up 5%. This clonotype was obtained from a person aged 18-60 years who received the Ad26.COV2.S COVID-19 vaccine or a placebo. The genes are TRBV18 and TRBJ1-1; the match to TRBD1 covers 7 bases. This specimen was peripheral blood, taken in a trial of Ad26.COV2.S vaccine versus placebo. CDR3 in DNA: TGTGCCAGCTCACCCCGACAGGGCTCTGAAGCTTTCTTT. Translating gives CASSPRQGSEAFF. The entire variable domain, with the rest obtained from reference TRBV18 and TRBJ1-1, is as follows: NAGVMQNPRHLVRRRGQEARLRCSPMKGHSHVYWYRQLPEEGLKFMVYLQKENIIDESGMPKERFSAEFPKEGPSILRIQQVVRGDSAAYFCASSPRQGSEAFFGQGTRLTVV.